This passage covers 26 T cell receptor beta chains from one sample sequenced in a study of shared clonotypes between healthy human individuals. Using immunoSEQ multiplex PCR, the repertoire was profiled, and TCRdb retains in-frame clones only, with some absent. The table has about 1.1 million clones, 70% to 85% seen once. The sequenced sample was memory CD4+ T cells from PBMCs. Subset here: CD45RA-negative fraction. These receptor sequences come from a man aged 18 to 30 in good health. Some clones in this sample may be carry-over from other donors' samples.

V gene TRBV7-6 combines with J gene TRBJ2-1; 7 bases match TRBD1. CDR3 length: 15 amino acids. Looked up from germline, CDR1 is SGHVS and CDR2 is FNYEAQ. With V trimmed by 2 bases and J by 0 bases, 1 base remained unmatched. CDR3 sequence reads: CASSLRQGSYNEQFF. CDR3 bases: TGTGCCAGCAGCTTACGACAGGGCTCCTACAATGAGCAGTTCTTC.

The CDR3 loop is CASSPRTSLYEQFF. The CDR3 DNA reads TGTGCCAGCAGCCCTCGGACTAGCCTTTATGAGCAGTTCTTC. This sequence joins TRBV14 and TRBJ2-1; 8 bases align to TRBD2. From germline, CDR1 is SGHDN and CDR2 FVKESK. The CDR3 is 14 residues long. V shed 4 bases and J 8 bases; nucleotides not matched to a gene: 7.

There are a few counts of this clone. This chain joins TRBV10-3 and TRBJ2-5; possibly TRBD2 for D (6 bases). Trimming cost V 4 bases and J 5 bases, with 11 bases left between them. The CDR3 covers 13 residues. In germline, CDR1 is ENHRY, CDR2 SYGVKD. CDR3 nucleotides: TGTGCCATCAGTGGCGGGGAACGGGAGACCCAGTACTTC. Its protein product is CAISGGERETQYF.

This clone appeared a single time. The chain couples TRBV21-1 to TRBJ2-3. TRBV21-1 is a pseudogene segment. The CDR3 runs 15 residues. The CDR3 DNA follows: TGTGCCAGCAGCAATGAAACGCGAGTGGGGGATACGCAGTATTTT. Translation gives CASSNETRVGDTQYF.

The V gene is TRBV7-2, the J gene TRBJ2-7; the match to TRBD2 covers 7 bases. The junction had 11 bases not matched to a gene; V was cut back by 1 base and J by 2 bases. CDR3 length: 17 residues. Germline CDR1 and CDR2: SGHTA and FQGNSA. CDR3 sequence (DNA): TGTGCCAGCAGCTTAGGGGCGGGTTCTAGCGGACCCTACGAGCAGTACTTC. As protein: CASSLGAGSSGPYEQYF.

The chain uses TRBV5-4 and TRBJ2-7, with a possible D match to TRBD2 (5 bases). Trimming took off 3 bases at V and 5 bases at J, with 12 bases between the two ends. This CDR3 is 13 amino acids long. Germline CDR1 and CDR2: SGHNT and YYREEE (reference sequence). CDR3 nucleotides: TGTGCCAGCAGCTCCGGGATCTGGAACGAGCAGTACTTC. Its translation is CASSSGIWNEQYF.

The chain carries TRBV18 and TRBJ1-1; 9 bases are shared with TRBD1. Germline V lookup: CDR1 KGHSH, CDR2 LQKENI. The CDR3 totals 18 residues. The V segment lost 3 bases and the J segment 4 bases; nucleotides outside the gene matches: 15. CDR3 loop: CASSPRMGQGVWGTEAFF. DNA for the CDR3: TGTGCCAGCTCACCGAGAATGGGACAGGGAGTCTGGGGCACTGAAGCTTTCTTT.

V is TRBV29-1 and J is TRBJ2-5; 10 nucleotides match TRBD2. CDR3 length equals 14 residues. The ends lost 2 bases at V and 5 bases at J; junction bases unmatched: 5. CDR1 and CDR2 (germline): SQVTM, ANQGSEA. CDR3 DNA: TGCAGCGTTGAAATAGCGGGAGGAGGTGAGACCCAGTACTTC. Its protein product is CSVEIAGGGETQYF.

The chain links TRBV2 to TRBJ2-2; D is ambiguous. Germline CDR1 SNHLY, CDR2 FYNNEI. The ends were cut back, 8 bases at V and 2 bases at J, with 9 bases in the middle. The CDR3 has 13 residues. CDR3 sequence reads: CASSDDNTGELFF. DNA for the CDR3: TGTGCCAGCTCGGATGATAACACCGGGGAGCTGTTTTTT. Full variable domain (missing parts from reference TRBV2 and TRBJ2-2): EPEVTQTPSHQVTQMGQEVILRCVPISNHLYFYWYRQILGQKVEFLVSFYNNEISEKSEIFDDQFSVERPDGSNFTLKIRSTKLEDSAMYFCASSDDNTGELFFGEGSRLTVL.

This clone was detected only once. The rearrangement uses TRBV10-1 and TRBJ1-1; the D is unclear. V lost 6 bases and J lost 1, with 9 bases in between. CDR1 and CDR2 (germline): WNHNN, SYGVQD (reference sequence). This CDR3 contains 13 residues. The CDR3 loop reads CASRISRNTEAFF. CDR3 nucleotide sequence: TGCGCCAGCAGGATCTCGAGGAACACTGAAGCTTTCTTT.

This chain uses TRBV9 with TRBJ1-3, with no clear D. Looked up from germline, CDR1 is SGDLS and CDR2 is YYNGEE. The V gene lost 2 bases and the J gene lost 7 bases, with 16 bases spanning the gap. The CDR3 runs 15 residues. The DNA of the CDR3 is TGTGCCAGCAGCGTGCAAGGATATATTGGGAACACCATATATTTT. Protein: CASSVQGYIGNTIYF.

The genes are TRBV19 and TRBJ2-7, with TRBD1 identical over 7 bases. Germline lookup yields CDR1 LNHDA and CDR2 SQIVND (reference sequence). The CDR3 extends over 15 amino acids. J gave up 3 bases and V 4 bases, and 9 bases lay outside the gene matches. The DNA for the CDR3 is TGTGCCAGTAGTACCCGACAGGGCCTTATCTACGAGCAGTACTTC. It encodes CASSTRQGLIYEQYF.

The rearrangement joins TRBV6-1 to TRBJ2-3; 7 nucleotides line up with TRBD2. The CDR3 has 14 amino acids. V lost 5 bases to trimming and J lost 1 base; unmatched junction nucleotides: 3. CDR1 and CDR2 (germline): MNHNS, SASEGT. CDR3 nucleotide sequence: TGTGCCAGCAGTAAGGCGGGGGGCACAGATACGCAGTATTTT. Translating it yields CASSKAGGTDTQYF.

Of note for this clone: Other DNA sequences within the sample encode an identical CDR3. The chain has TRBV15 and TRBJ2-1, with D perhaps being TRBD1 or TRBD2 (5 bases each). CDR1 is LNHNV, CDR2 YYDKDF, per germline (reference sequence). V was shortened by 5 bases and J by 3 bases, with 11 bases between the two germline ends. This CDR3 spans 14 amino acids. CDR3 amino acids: CATSGVRGYNEQFF. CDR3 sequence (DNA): TGTGCCACCAGCGGAGTGAGGGGCTACAATGAGCAGTTCTTC.

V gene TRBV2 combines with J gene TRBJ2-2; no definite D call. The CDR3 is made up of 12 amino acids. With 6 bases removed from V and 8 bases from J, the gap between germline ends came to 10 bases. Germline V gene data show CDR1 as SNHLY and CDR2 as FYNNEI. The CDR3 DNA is TGTGCCAGCAGCATCCAATCTGGGGAGCTGTTTTTT. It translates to CASSIQSGELFF.

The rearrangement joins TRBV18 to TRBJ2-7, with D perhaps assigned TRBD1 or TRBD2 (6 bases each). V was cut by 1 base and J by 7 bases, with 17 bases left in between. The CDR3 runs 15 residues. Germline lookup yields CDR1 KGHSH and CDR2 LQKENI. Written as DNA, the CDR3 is TGTGCCAGCTCACCACTTGCAGGGGCGGCGGGGGAGCAGTACTTC. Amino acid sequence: CASSPLAGAAGEQYF.

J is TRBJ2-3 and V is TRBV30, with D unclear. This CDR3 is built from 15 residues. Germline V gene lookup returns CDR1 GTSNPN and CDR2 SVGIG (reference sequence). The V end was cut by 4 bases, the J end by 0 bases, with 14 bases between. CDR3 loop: CAWTPKDASTDTQYF. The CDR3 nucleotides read TGTGCCTGGACCCCCAAAGACGCGAGCACAGATACGCAGTATTTT. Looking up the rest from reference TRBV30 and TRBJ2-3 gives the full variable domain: SQTIHQWPATLVQPVGSPLSLECTVEGTSNPNLYWYRQAAGRGLQLLFYSVGIGQISSEVPQNLSASRPQDRQFILSSKKLLLSDSGFYLCAWTPKDASTDTQYFGPGTRLTVL.

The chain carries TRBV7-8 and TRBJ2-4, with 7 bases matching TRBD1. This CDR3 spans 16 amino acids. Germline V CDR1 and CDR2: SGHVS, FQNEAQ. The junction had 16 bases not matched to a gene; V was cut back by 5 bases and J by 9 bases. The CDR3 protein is CASSPPRDSFLAIQYF. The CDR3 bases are TGTGCCAGCAGCCCTCCCCGGGACAGCTTTCTTGCCATTCAGTACTTC.

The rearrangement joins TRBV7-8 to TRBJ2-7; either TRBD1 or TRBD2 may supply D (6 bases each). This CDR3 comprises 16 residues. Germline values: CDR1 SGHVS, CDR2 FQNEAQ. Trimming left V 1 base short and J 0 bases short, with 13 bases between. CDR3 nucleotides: TGTGCCAGCAGCTTAGAAGGGGGGAGTAACTCCTACGAGCAGTACTTC. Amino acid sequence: CASSLEGGSNSYEQYF.

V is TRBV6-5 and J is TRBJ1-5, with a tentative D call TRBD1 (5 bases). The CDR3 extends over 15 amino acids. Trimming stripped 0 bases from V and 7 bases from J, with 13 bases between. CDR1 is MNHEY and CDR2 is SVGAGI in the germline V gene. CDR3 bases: TGTGCCAGCAGTTACTCCACAGGTAAAGGACAGCCCCAGCATTTT. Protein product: CASSYSTGKGQPQHF.

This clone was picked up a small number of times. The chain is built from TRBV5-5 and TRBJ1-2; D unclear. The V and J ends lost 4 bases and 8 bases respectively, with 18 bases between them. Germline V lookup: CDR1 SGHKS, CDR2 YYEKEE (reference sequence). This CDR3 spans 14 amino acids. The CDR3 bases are TGTGCCAGCAGCACCGGGCCTCTCGGGAACGGCTACACCTTC. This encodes CASSTGPLGNGYTF. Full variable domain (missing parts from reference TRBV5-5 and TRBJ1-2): DAGVTQSPTHLIKTRGQQVTLRCSPISGHKSVSWYQQVLGQGPQFIFQYYEKEERGRGNFPDRFSARQFPNYSSELNVNALLLGDSALYLCASSTGPLGNGYTFGSGTRLTVV.

The CDR3 region is CASSQGLAGGPGTGELFF. In DNA form, the CDR3 reads TGTGCCAGCAGCCAAGGACTAGCGGGAGGGCCGGGCACCGGGGAGCTGTTTTTT. The J gene is TRBJ2-2, the V gene TRBV4-2, with 14 bases that match TRBD2. The J segment lost 4 bases and the V segment lost 1 base, leaving 5 bases of the junction unmatched. Germline CDR1 reads LGHNA; CDR2 reads YNFKEQ. The CDR3 length is 18 residues.

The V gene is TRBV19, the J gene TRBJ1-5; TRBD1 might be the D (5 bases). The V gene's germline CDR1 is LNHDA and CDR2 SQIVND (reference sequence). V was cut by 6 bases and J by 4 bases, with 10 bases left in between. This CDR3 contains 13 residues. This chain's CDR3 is CASSWGVNQPQHF. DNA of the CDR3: TGTGCCAGTAGCTGGGGGGTGAATCAGCCCCAGCATTTT.

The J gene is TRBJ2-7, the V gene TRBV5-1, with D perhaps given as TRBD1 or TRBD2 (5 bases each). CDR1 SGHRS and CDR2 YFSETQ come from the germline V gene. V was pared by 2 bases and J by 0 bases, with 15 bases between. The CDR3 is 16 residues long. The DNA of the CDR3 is TGCGCCAGCAGCTTATCCGGGACCCCGAGCTCCTACGAGCAGTACTTC. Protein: CASSLSGTPSSYEQYF.

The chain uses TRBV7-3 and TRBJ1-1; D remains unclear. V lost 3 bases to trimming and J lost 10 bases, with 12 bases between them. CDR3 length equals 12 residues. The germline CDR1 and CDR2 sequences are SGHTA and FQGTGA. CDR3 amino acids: CASSLSFGRAFF. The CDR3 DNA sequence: TGTGCCAGCAGCTTGAGCTTTGGGAGAGCTTTCTTT.

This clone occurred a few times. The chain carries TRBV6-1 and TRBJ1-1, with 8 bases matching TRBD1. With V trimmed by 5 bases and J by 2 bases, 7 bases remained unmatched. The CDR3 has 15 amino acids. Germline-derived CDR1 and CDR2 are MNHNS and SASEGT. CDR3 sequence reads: CASSPPGGRNTEAFF. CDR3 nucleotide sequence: TGTGCCAGCAGTCCCCCAGGGGGCAGAAACACTGAAGCTTTCTTT.